Below are 23 T cell receptor beta chains sequenced from a single sample in a study of blood T cell repertoires in COVID-19. Assay used: immunoSEQ multiplex PCR; TCRdb lists only in-frame clones, some missing. The repertoire holds around 69,000 clones, with 89% as singletons. Source material: peripheral blood. Every receptor here comes from a woman in her forties or fifties with active COVID-19.

The DNA for the CDR3 is TGTGCCAGCAGCTTGGGTGAGGTAGCGGATACGCAGTATTTT. It encodes CASSLGEVADTQYF. The gene calls are TRBV5-5 and TRBJ2-3; a weak D match, TRBD2 (5 bases). Germline values: CDR1 SGHKS, CDR2 YYEKEE (reference sequence). Trimming pared 0 bases from V and 6 bases from J, leaving 11 bases between. This CDR3 has 14 residues.

The rearrangement joins TRBV2 to TRBJ1-1; no clear D. Trimming took off 6 bases at V and 1 base at J, with 15 bases between the two ends. CDR3 length: 15 amino acids. Germline V gene sequence: CDR1 SNHLY, CDR2 FYNNEI. The CDR3 sequence: CASRKDRTANTEAFF. The DNA of the CDR3 is TGTGCCAGCAGGAAAGACCGAACAGCGAACACTGAAGCTTTCTTT.

This clone was detected a few times. The chain joins TRBV5-1 to TRBJ2-1; 8 nucleotides align to TRBD1. The ends lost 4 bases at V and 2 bases at J; junction bases unmatched: 5. The CDR3 contains 15 residues. From germline, CDR1 is SGHRS and CDR2 YFSETQ. The DNA for the CDR3 is TGCGCCAGCAGCGTCGGACAGGGACCCTACAATGAGCAGTTCTTC. Translating it yields CASSVGQGPYNEQFF.

The rearrangement links TRBV19 to TRBJ1-5; D is unresolved. The CDR3 has 14 residues. Germline loops: CDR1 LNHDA, CDR2 SQIVND (reference sequence). The V gene lost 1 base and the J gene lost 3 bases, with 7 bases spanning the gap. CDR3: CASSIGPYNQPQHF. CDR3 coding DNA: TGTGCCAGTAGTATAGGCCCCTACAATCAGCCCCAGCATTTT.

The rearrangement links TRBV2 to TRBJ1-5; the D is unclear. The V end was cut by 7 bases, the J end by 0 bases, with 13 bases between. This CDR3 contains 15 residues. Germline assignment: CDR1 SNHLY and CDR2 FYNNEI. The CDR3 bases are TGTGCCAGCACAGCGGACGGTAATAGCAATCAGCCCCAGCATTTT. Amino acid sequence: CASTADGNSNQPQHF.

The J gene is TRBJ1-2, the V gene TRBV2, with no clear D. The germline V gene has CDR1 SNHLY and CDR2 FYNNEI. This CDR3 is 11 amino acids long. Trimming removed 5 bases from V and 8 bases from J, with 9 bases in between. The CDR3 bases are TGTGCCAGCAGTCCTACTTGGGGCTACACCTTC. As protein: CASSPTWGYTF.

The rearrangement uses TRBV19 and TRBJ2-3; 10 bases are a match to TRBD2. CDR1 LNHDA and CDR2 SQIVND come from the germline V gene (reference sequence). CDR3 length equals 16 residues. The ends lost 3 bases at V and 3 bases at J; junction bases unmatched: 6. The CDR3 DNA follows: TGTGCCAGTAGTATGGGAGCGGGAGGGGAAACAGATACGCAGTATTTT. It translates to CASSMGAGGETDTQYF.

The J gene is TRBJ2-1, the V gene TRBV12-5, with a tentative D call TRBD1 (6 bases). CDR3 length: 14 residues. V lost 6 bases to trimming and J lost 1 base, with 10 bases between them. The germline V gene has CDR1 LGHNT and CDR2 FRNRAP. The chain's CDR3 is CASGSGASYNEQFF. CDR3 nucleotide sequence: TGTGCTAGTGGCTCAGGGGCTTCCTACAATGAGCAGTTCTTC.

The chain links TRBV3-1 (or the pseudogene TRBV3-2) to TRBJ1-6; no definite D call. This CDR3 is built from 13 residues. V dropped 0 bases and J dropped 7 bases, with 4 bases sitting between them. From germline, CDR1 is LGHDT and CDR2 YNNKEL (reference sequence). CDR3 amino acids: CASSQDLNSPLHF. DNA for the CDR3: TGTGCCAGCAGCCAAGATCTCAATTCACCCCTCCACTTT.

The chain recombines TRBV15 with TRBJ1-5, with unresolved D. Per germline, CDR1 LNHNV and CDR2 YYDKDF (reference sequence). Trimming cost V 3 bases and J 5 bases, with 8 bases left between them. The CDR3 has 13 residues. CDR3: CATSSTGYQPQHF. As DNA, the CDR3 is TGTGCCACCAGCAGCACCGGGTATCAGCCCCAGCATTTT.

This chain links TRBV21-1 with TRBJ2-7; TRBD2 is the table's D call and was not checked against the DNA. TRBV21-1 is deemed a pseudogene. The length of the CDR3 is 14 residues. CDR3 region: CASSTIADSYEQYF. Here the CDR3 DNA reads TGTGCCAGCAGCACGATAGCGGACTCCTACGAGCAGTACTTC.

V gene TRBV5-6 combines with J gene TRBJ2-7; D is perhaps TRBD2 (5 bases). Trimming took 0 bases from V and 5 from J, leaving 12 bases between them. Germline loops: CDR1 SGHDT, CDR2 YYEEEE. The CDR3 consists of 14 residues. CDR3 amino acids: CASSLVVGANEQYF. The CDR3 DNA is TGTGCCAGCAGCTTGGTCGTGGGAGCAAACGAGCAGTACTTC.

V gene TRBV6-4 combines with J gene TRBJ1-2; 7 bases map to TRBD1. CDR3 size: 16 residues. After removal of 0 bases from V and 0 bases from J, the junction contained 4 bases not matched to a gene. CDR1 is MRHNA and CDR2 is SNTAGT in the germline V gene. The CDR3 is CASSDSNRGPNYGYTF. CDR3 nucleotide sequence: TGTGCCAGCAGTGACTCGAACAGGGGCCCTAACTATGGCTACACCTTC.

The chain links TRBV5-1 to TRBJ2-7; 11 nucleotides agree with TRBD2. The germline V gene has CDR1 SGHRS and CDR2 YFSETQ. This CDR3 region has 14 residues. Trimming removed 2 bases from V and 2 bases from J; junction bases left unmatched: 0. The chain's CDR3 is CASSLLAGAYEQYF. CDR3 DNA: TGCGCCAGCAGCTTACTAGCGGGAGCCTACGAGCAGTACTTC. Drawing the rest from reference TRBV5-1 and TRBJ2-7, the complete variable domain is KAGVTQTPRYLIKTRGQQVTLSCSPISGHRSVSWYQQTPGQGLQFLFEYFSETQRNKGNFPGRFSGRQFSNSRSEMNVSTLELGDSALYLCASSLLAGAYEQYFGPGTRLTVT.

This chain links TRBV7-6 with TRBJ1-2, with 9 bases lining up with TRBD1. Looked up from germline, CDR1 is SGHVS and CDR2 is FNYEAQ. This CDR3 has 15 amino acids. J was trimmed by 7 bases and V by 7 bases; bases with no gene match: 13. The chain's CDR3 is CASNTPGTGLGGYTF. Written as DNA, the CDR3 is TGTGCCAGCAACACTCCCGGGACAGGGTTGGGTGGCTACACCTTC. Variable domain in full (rest from reference TRBV7-6 and TRBJ1-2): GAGVSQSPRYKVTKRGQDVALRCDPISGHVSLYWYRQALGQGPEFLTYFNYEAQQDKSGLPNDRFSAERPEGSISTLTIQRTEQRDSAMYRCASNTPGTGLGGYTFGSGTRLTVV.

This clone appeared once. This rearrangement joins TRBV29-1 to TRBJ2-7; D unclear. The CDR3 consists of 12 residues. Germline loops: CDR1 SQVTM, CDR2 ANQGSEA. V lost 2 bases and J 0 bases, leaving 5 bases between the germline ends. In DNA, the CDR3 is TGCAGCGTTGAATGGAGCTCCTACGAGCAGTACTTC. Its protein product is CSVEWSSYEQYF.

V gene TRBV28 combines with J gene TRBJ1-1; D might be TRBD1 (6 bases). CDR3 length: 14 amino acids. Germline V gene data show CDR1 as MDHEN and CDR2 as SYDVKM. V lost 5 bases and J 1 base, leaving 11 bases between the germline ends. The chain's CDR3 is CASSKQGRNTEAFF. DNA of the CDR3: TGTGCCAGCAGTAAACAGGGTAGGAACACTGAAGCTTTCTTT.

The J gene is TRBJ1-3, the V gene TRBV9; perhaps TRBD1 as D (5 bases). The length of the CDR3 is 14 residues. Trimming removed 7 bases from V and 2 bases from J, with 13 bases in between. Looked up from germline, CDR1 is SGDLS and CDR2 is YYNGEE. This chain's CDR3 is CASGGGIPGNTIYF. The CDR3 nucleotides read TGTGCCAGCGGGGGGGGTATCCCTGGAAACACCATATATTTT.

The CDR3 protein is CASSLGLAEPGEQYF. CDR3 sequence (DNA): TGTGCCAGCAGCTTAGGGCTAGCGGAGCCCGGGGAGCAGTACTTC. The rearrangement uses TRBV11-2 and TRBJ2-7; 7 bases align to TRBD2. V shed 1 base and J 7 bases; nucleotides not matched to a gene: 10. CDR1 is SGHAT and CDR2 is FQNNGV in the germline V gene. The CDR3 loop spans 15 amino acids.

The rearrangement uses TRBV4-1 and TRBJ2-5, with 14 bases identical to TRBD2. The V gene's germline CDR1 is MGHRA and CDR2 YSYEKL. The CDR3 extends over 17 amino acids. The J segment lost 5 bases and the V segment lost 3 bases, leaving 8 bases of the junction unmatched. In DNA form, the CDR3 reads TGCGCCAGCAGCCACGTGACTAGCGGGAGGGCCCGGGAGACCCAGTACTTC. It specifies CASSHVTSGRARETQYF.

The rearrangement joins TRBV15 to TRBJ2-7; 10 nucleotides match TRBD1. Germline V gives CDR1 LNHNV, CDR2 YYDKDF (reference sequence). The CDR3 contains 15 residues. The V gene end was trimmed by 1 base and the J gene end by 5 bases; junction bases not matched to a gene: 5. For the CDR3, the DNA is TGTGCCACCAGCAGAGGCGGGACAGGGGCCAACGAGCAGTACTTC. Residues: CATSRGGTGANEQYF. Variable domain in full (rest from reference TRBV15 and TRBJ2-7): DAMVIQNPRYQVTQFGKPVTLSCSQTLNHNVMYWYQQKSSQAPKLLFHYYDKDFNNEADTPDNFQSRRPNTSFCFLDIRSPGLGDTAMYLCATSRGGTGANEQYFGPGTRLTVT.

V is TRBV4-1 and J is TRBJ1-1; 7 bases agree with TRBD1. V gave up 4 bases and J gave up 0 bases; unmatched junction bases: 11. The CDR3 covers 17 residues. Germline lookup yields CDR1 MGHRA and CDR2 YSYEKL. The CDR3 DNA sequence: TGCGCCAGCAGCCGGGACAGCTTGGGACAGATGAACACTGAAGCTTTCTTT. Translated: CASSRDSLGQMNTEAFF.

The chain combines TRBV7-9 with TRBJ2-7; no definite D call. Germline V gene sequence: CDR1 SEHNR, CDR2 FQNEAQ (reference sequence). This CDR3 contains 13 residues. Trimming stripped 3 bases from V and 4 bases from J, with 10 bases between. The CDR3 loop reads CASSLGPRYEQYF. The CDR3 DNA is TGTGCCAGCAGCTTGGGCCCGAGATACGAGCAGTACTTC. The variable domain in full, completed from reference TRBV7-9 and TRBJ2-7, reads DTGVSQNPRHKITKRGQNVTFRCDPISEHNRLYWYRQTLGQGPEFLTYFQNEAQLEKSRLLSDRFSAERPKGSFSTLEIQRTEQGDSAMYLCASSLGPRYEQYFGPGTRLTVT.